The entry below gives a single T cell receptor beta chain sequence along with its context. Its antigen is not known. These data are taken from a study of cytomegalovirus exposure and HLA in healthy donors. Broader study findings: The availability of immune exposure information extended only to CMV serostatus. Cytomegalovirus-associated TCR beta chains were listed, numbering some 170.

Per germline, CDR1 LGHNA and CDR2 YSLEER. V lost 7 bases to trimming and J lost 3 bases, with 9 bases between them. The CDR3 spans 12 residues. The PCR made use of 60 Vbeta and 13 Jbeta primers. Method: immunoSEQ multiplex PCR; TCRdb's copy keeps in-frame clones and lacks some. Of around 190,000 clones detected, around 73% appear once; the ten largest clones hold more than 2%. This clonotype was sampled from a man between 60 and 70 years old in good health and CMV-seronegative. Material for sequencing was PBMCs. This chain connects TRBV4-3 to TRBJ1-1; D gene uncertain. This CDR3 is CASKLPYTEAFF. In DNA form, the CDR3 reads TGCGCCAGCAAGCTCCCCTACACTGAAGCTTTCTTT.